These T cell receptor beta chains were read from a single sample in a study of CD8 T cells in Susac syndrome. One entry per CDR3 protein, called by TCRdb with MiXCR from the immunoSEQ multiplex PCR reads. The profile shows about 150,000 distinct CDR3 sequences, 95% of them singletons. Sequenced material: CD8+ T cells from PBMCs. These receptor sequences come from a human donor with multiple sclerosis. Each CDR3 is given with its conserved first and last residue. A D gene is named only where the DNA matches it firmly. Size is omitted from some rows. Given values are once, few, many or a class for expanded clones.

NA	TRBV6-5	12	NA	TRBJ2-2	TGTGCCAGCAGTCCCCGGGACGGGGAGCTGTTTTTT	CASSPRDGELFF
NA	TRBV2	16	once	TRBJ1-2	TGTGCCAGCAGCGCGAAGGGTAGGCTAGCTAACTATGGCTACACCTTC	CASSAKGRLANYGYTF
TRBD2	TRBV7-9	18	NA	TRBJ2-1	TGTGCCAGCAGCGCCCTAGCGGGGGGTCCTAGCTCCTACAATGAGCAGTTCTTC	CASSALAGGPSSYNEQFF
TRBD1	TRBV27	16	NA	TRBJ1-5	TGTGCCAGCAGTTTATCTGGACAGGGAAACAATCAGCCCCAGCATTTT	CASSLSGQGNNQPQHF
NA	TRBV7-9	16	NA	TRBJ2-7	TGTGCCAGCAGCTTGGAAAGGACAACCAGTACCTACGAGCAGTACTTC	CASSLERTTSTYEQYF
TRBD2	TRBV6-5	15	NA	TRBJ2-1	TGTGCCAGCAGTTACTCGGCTAGCGGTGAGACTGAGCAGTTCTTC	CASSYSASGETEQFF
NA	TRBV5-1	13	NA	TRBJ2-1	TGCGCCAGCAGCTTGCGACAGGACAATGAGCAGTTCTTC	CASSLRQDNEQFF
NA	TRBV18	20	NA	TRBJ2-6	TGTGCCAGCTCACCACCATTCACGGGGGCGTACTTCTCTGGGGCCAACGTCCTGACTTTC	CASSPPFTGAYFSGANVLTF
TRBD2	TRBV7-2	15	NA	TRBJ2-5	TGTGCCAGCTCCTTAGCGGGGGGGTACCAAGAGACCCAGTACTTC	CASSLAGGYQETQYF
TRBD1	TRBV27	16	NA	TRBJ1-5	TGTGCCAGCAGTGGACTGGGACAGGGGCCCGGGCAGCCCCAGCATTTT	CASSGLGQGPGQPQHF
NA	TRBV9	16	once	TRBJ2-1	TGTGCCAGCAGCCACAGCTTCGGCCTCGCTTACAATGAGCAGTTCTTC	CASSHSFGLAYNEQFF
TRBD1	TRBV20-1	14	once	TRBJ2-1	TGCAGTGCTAGAGGGACAGGGACCTACAATGAGCAGTTCTTC	CSARGTGTYNEQFF
NA	TRBV2	15	NA	TRBJ2-4	TGTGCCAGCACCCCCCCTGGAGTCGCCAAAAACATTCAGTACTTC	CASTPPGVAKNIQYF
TRBD2	TRBV15	20	NA	TRBJ2-3	TGTGCCACCAGCAGAGATCGAAGGACTAGCGGGGGCCTGAGCACAGATACGCAGTATTTT	CATSRDRRTSGGLSTDTQYF
NA	TRBV29-1	10	NA	TRBJ2-3	TGCAGCGTAGTCATCGGGACGCAGTATTTT	CSVVIGTQYF
NA	TRBV2	11	NA	TRBJ2-1	TGTGCCAGCAGTAATGGACACGAGCAGTTCTTC	CASSNGHEQFF
NA	TRBV27	14	few	TRBJ2-2	TGTGCCAGCAGTTTAGCGGGGAACACCGGGGAGCTGTTTTTT	CASSLAGNTGELFF
NA	TRBV29-1	12	NA	TRBJ2-1	TGCAGCGTCCTCGGGGACTACAATGAGCAGTTCTTC	CSVLGDYNEQFF
NA	TRBV3-1	16	NA	TRBJ2-3	TGTGCCAGCAGCCAAGAAAGAGGCGGGGACACAGATACGCAGTATTTT	CASSQERGGDTDTQYF
NA	TRBV20-1	14	NA	TRBJ2-7	TGCAGTGCTAGCATGGAGCAGAGTTGGCGCGAGCAGTACTTC	CSASMEQSWREQYF
TRBD1	TRBV7-9	15	NA	TRBJ1-1	TGTGCCAGCAGCGGACAGACAGGGATGAACACTGAAGCTTTCTTT	CASSGQTGMNTEAFF
TRBD2	TRBV7-2	17	NA	TRBJ2-5	TGTGCCAGCACCGATAATCGACTAGCGGGGGAGCAAGAGACCCAGTACTTC	CASTDNRLAGEQETQYF
NA	TRBV6-5	14	NA	TRBJ1-1	TGTGCCAGCAGTTACGGGCCTCCGAACACTGAAGCTTTCTTT	CASSYGPPNTEAFF
NA	TRBV4-1	15	NA	TRBJ1-5	TGCGCCAGCAGCCAAGGCCCCAGACTAAATCAGCCCCAGCATTTT	CASSQGPRLNQPQHF
TRBD1	TRBV9	14	NA	TRBJ1-6	TGTGCCAGCAGCACAGGACAGGAAAATTCACCCCTCCACTTT	CASSTGQENSPLHF
TRBD2	TRBV5-6	14	NA	TRBJ2-5	TGTGCCAGCAGCTCGGGAGGGGATGAGGAGACCCAGTACTTC	CASSSGGDEETQYF
TRBD1	TRBV2	13	NA	TRBJ2-7	TGTGCCAGCAGCAGCGTGACAGGGGACGAGCAGTACTTC	CASSSVTGDEQYF
TRBD1	TRBV29-1	16	NA	TRBJ1-1	TGCAGCGTTGAAGATTGGGTGCAGGGGGACGGCACTGAAGCTTTCTTT	CSVEDWVQGDGTEAFF